These 20 T cell receptor beta chains originate from one sample sequenced in a study of cytomegalovirus exposure and HLA in healthy donors. With 60 Vbeta and 13 Jbeta primers, the PCR was carried out. The assay was immunoSEQ multiplex PCR, and TCRdb's table has in-frame clones only and misses some. This sample carries around 120,000 clones, around four fifths of them seen once, and the ten largest clones take around 11%. Input material: PBMCs. These receptors originate from a male donor in good health and CMV-seropositive.

The chain carries TRBV11-2 and TRBJ2-3, with D possibly TRBD2 on 6 matching bases. Trimming took 1 base from V and 2 from J, leaving 13 bases between them. Germline assignment: CDR1 SGHAT and CDR2 FQNNGV. This CDR3 contains 16 residues. The CDR3 DNA sequence: TGTGCCAGCAGCTTAGTGGCGGGATGGGACACAGATACGCAGTATTTT. Its protein is CASSLVAGWDTDTQYF.

As for this clone: An end of the junction differs from the germline gene, which may be a read error. The V and J genes are TRBV7-9 and TRBJ2-7; the match to TRBD1 covers 12 bases. CDR3 size: 16 residues. From germline, CDR1 is SEHNR and CDR2 FQNEAQ (reference sequence). The CDR3 region has the DNA TGTTCCAGCAGCGGAGCCGGGACAGGGGGCGGTTACGAGCAGTACTTC. Amino acid sequence: CSSSGAGTGGGYEQYF.

This clone occurred once. The rearrangement joins TRBV2 to TRBJ2-1; a possible D gene is TRBD2 (6 bases). In germline, CDR1 is SNHLY, CDR2 FYNNEI. The length of the CDR3 is 15 residues. Between the trimmed V and J ends, which lost 4 bases and 0 bases, there was a span of 10 bases. The CDR3 here is CASSASGSSYNEQFF. The CDR3 region has the DNA TGTGCCAGCAGTGCGTCCGGGAGCTCCTACAATGAGCAGTTCTTC.

The V gene is TRBV7-2, the J gene TRBJ2-3; 7 bases are shared with TRBD2. V lost 5 bases to trimming and J lost 6 bases; unmatched junction nucleotides: 2. CDR3 length equals 12 residues. Germline CDR1 reads SGHTA; CDR2 reads FQGNSA. CDR3 nucleotides: TGTGCCAGCAGCCCCGGGGGGGATACGCAGTATTTT. Protein: CASSPGGDTQYF.

This sequence joins TRBV13 and TRBJ1-5; D gene uncertain. The CDR3 length is 13 residues. V shed 3 bases and J shed 5 bases, with 8 bases lying between them. CDR1 is PRHDT, CDR2 FYEKMQ, per germline (reference sequence). The CDR3 protein is CASSFDKDQPQHF. For the CDR3, the DNA is TGTGCCAGCAGCTTCGACAAAGATCAGCCCCAGCATTTT. Combining the CDR3 with reference TRBV13 and TRBJ1-5 gives the whole variable domain AAGVIQSPRHLIKEKRETATLKCYPIPRHDTVYWYQQGPGQDPQFLISFYEKMQSDKGSIPDRFSAQQFSDYHSELNMSSLELGDSALYFCASSFDKDQPQHFGDGTRLSIL.

This sequence joins TRBV30 and TRBJ2-7; maybe TRBD2 (6 bases). The CDR3 runs to 11 residues. The V gene's germline CDR1 is GTSNPN and CDR2 SVGIG (reference sequence). Trimming removed 2 bases from V and 9 bases from J, with 11 bases in between. The CDR3 DNA sequence: TGTGCCTGGAGTACTGCGGGACGGCAGTACTTC. Translation gives CAWSTAGRQYF.

The chain recombines TRBV7-2 with TRBJ2-1; 7 nucleotides match TRBD2. This CDR3 spans 16 amino acids. The J segment lost 5 bases and the V segment lost 5 bases, leaving 12 bases of the junction unmatched. Germline V gene sequence: CDR1 SGHTA, CDR2 FQGNSA. The CDR3 coding sequence is TGTGCCAGCAGCCCACTTCCCGGGAGGTTCAACAATGAGCAGTTCTTC. This translates into CASSPLPGRFNNEQFF.

This clone was detected only a few times. The V gene is TRBV28, the J gene TRBJ2-7, with D perhaps TRBD2 (6 bases). The CDR3 is made up of 14 amino acids. The V end lost 7 bases, the J end lost 2 bases, and 15 bases lay between the germline ends. CDR1 and CDR2 (germline): MDHEN, SYDVKM. The CDR3 sequence is CASIRGGAPYEQYF. CDR3 coding DNA: TGTGCCAGCATCAGAGGAGGGGCCCCCTACGAGCAGTACTTC.

The chain links TRBV27 to TRBJ2-7; TRBD1 aligns across 9 bases. Trimming cost V 8 bases and J 3 bases; bases outside gene matches: 8. The germline V gene encodes CDR1 MNHEY and CDR2 SMNVEV (reference sequence). The CDR3 contains 14 residues. CDR3 in amino acids: CASRSGDRVYEQYF. Here the CDR3 DNA reads TGTGCCAGCCGCTCGGGGGACAGGGTCTACGAGCAGTACTTC.

The chain links TRBV5-8 to TRBJ2-5; 7 nucleotides match TRBD1. Germline values: CDR1 SGHTS, CDR2 YDEGEE. The CDR3 is made up of 14 amino acids. Trimming removed 0 bases from V and 5 bases from J; junction bases left unmatched: 4. CDR3 region: CASSLVGGSETQYF. CDR3 DNA sequence: TGTGCCAGCAGCTTGGTAGGGGGCAGCGAGACCCAGTACTTC.

This chain joins TRBV28 and TRBJ2-7, with D perhaps TRBD2 (6 bases). Germline CDR1 and CDR2: MDHEN and SYDVKM. This CDR3 spans 15 amino acids. V lost 6 bases and J 4 bases, leaving 19 bases between the germline ends. The CDR3 region is CASSPVNSRGYEQYF. Here the CDR3 DNA reads TGTGCCAGCAGCCCCGTGAATTCGCGGGGTTACGAGCAGTACTTC.

CDR3 loop: CATRTPLGNTIYF. The CDR3 DNA sequence: TGTGCCACCCGGACACCTCTGGGAAACACCATATATTTT. The rearrangement uses TRBV6-6 and TRBJ1-3; tentatively, D is TRBD1 (5 bases). The CDR3 consists of 13 residues. Germline V CDR1 and CDR2: MNHNY, SVGAGI (reference sequence). The V end was cut by 10 bases, the J end by 4 bases, with 14 bases between.

The chain joins TRBV4-2 to TRBJ2-7; 10 bases agree with TRBD2. The CDR3 consists of 15 residues. The J segment lost 3 bases and the V segment lost 3 bases, leaving 5 bases of the junction unmatched. Germline V lookup: CDR1 LGHNA, CDR2 YNFKEQ. CDR3 nucleotide sequence: TGTGCCAGCAGCCAGCAGGCTAGCGGGGGCTACGAGCAGTACTTC. It translates to CASSQQASGGYEQYF.

This clone was counted once. Other DNA sequences in this specimen translate into the identical CDR3. This chain connects TRBV7-3 to TRBJ2-6; D gene uncertain. Per germline, CDR1 SGHTA and CDR2 FQGTGA. Deletions cut 3 bases from V and 4 bases from J, with 4 bases between. CDR3 length: 13 amino acids. Written as DNA, the CDR3 is TGTGCCAGCAGCTTCTCCGGGGCCAACGTCCTGACTTTC. It yields the protein CASSFSGANVLTF.

J is TRBJ2-7 and V is TRBV6-5, with D possibly TRBD2 on 6 matching bases. The CDR3 spans 13 residues. The V end was cut by 0 bases, the J end by 6 bases, with 9 bases between. The germline V gene has CDR1 MNHEY and CDR2 SVGAGI. Here the CDR3 DNA reads TGTGCCAGCAGTTACTCGACTAGGGGCGAGCAGTACTTC. It specifies CASSYSTRGEQYF.

V and J are TRBV19 and TRBJ2-6; 7 positions match TRBD1. The germline V gene encodes CDR1 LNHDA and CDR2 SQIVND (reference sequence). J gave up 0 bases and V 8 bases, and 22 bases lay outside the gene matches. The CDR3 is made up of 21 amino acids. The DNA of the CDR3 is TGTGCCAGTCTCAAATGGGACAGTGATCAGACCTTAAGCTCTGGGGCCAACGTCCTGACTTTC. Its translation is CASLKWDSDQTLSSGANVLTF.

V usage is TRBV7-2 and J usage is TRBJ2-5; 7 bases agree with TRBD2. Germline loops: CDR1 SGHTA, CDR2 FQGNSA. The CDR3 consists of 14 residues. Trimming at V came to 5 bases and at J to 7 bases, leaving 10 bases not matched to a gene. In DNA form, the CDR3 reads TGTGCCAGCAGCCCCGGGGCCCCGGGGGGGACCCAGTACTTC. This gives the protein CASSPGAPGGTQYF.

The CDR3 loop reads CASSLTADTQYF. CDR3 nucleotide sequence: TGTGCCAGCAGTTTAACGGCAGATACGCAGTATTTT. This rearrangement joins TRBV27 to TRBJ2-3, with D hard to call. Germline V gene lookup returns CDR1 MNHEY and CDR2 SMNVEV (reference sequence). The CDR3 is 12 residues long. Trimming took 2 bases from V and 4 from J, leaving 4 bases between them.

The chain couples TRBV7-2 to TRBJ2-7, with TRBD2 matching over 9 bases. The CDR3 runs to 14 residues. The germline V gene has CDR1 SGHTA and CDR2 FQGNSA. The V gene end was trimmed by 5 bases and the J gene end by 5 bases; junction bases not matched to a gene: 7. CDR3 sequence (DNA): TGTGCCAGCAGCATTAGCGGGAGAAAACACGAGCAGTACTTC. Encoded protein: CASSISGRKHEQYF. Full variable domain (missing parts from reference TRBV7-2 and TRBJ2-7): GAGVSQSPSNKVTEKGKDVELRCDPISGHTALYWYRQSLGQGLEFLIYFQGNSAPDKSGLPSDRFSAERTGGSVSTLTIQRTQQEDSAVYLCASSISGRKHEQYFGPGTRLTVT.

J is TRBJ2-7 and V is TRBV28, with D possibly TRBD1 on 6 matching bases. Trimming left V 5 bases short and J 2 bases short, with 19 bases between. CDR1 and CDR2 (germline): MDHEN, SYDVKM. The CDR3 sequence is 16 residues long. The CDR3 sequence is CASSPTGKGFTYEQYF. In nucleotides, the CDR3 is TGTGCCAGCAGTCCTACAGGGAAAGGGTTTACCTACGAGCAGTACTTC.